The source of this TCR beta chain is a study of T cell changes during pregnancy in multiple sclerosis. The data were produced by immunoSEQ multiplex PCR, yet TCRdb's version contains in-frame clones alone and is incomplete. Of about 8,500 clones in the sample, about 90% were seen once. Specimen: CD8+ T cells from peripheral blood mononuclear cells, collected in the first trimester of pregnancy. This clonotype was sampled from a female donor in good health, enrolled as a control in a pregnancy study.

The CDR3 region has the DNA TGTGCCAGCAGCTCCGTAGGGGTCGGTGGCTACACCTTC. Its translation: CASSSVGVGGYTF. This rearrangement joins TRBV7-8 to TRBJ1-2, with a tentative D call TRBD1 (5 bases). The length of the CDR3 is 13 residues. Germline values: CDR1 SGHVS, CDR2 FQNEAQ. V gave up 4 bases and J gave up 7 bases, with 13 bases separating them.